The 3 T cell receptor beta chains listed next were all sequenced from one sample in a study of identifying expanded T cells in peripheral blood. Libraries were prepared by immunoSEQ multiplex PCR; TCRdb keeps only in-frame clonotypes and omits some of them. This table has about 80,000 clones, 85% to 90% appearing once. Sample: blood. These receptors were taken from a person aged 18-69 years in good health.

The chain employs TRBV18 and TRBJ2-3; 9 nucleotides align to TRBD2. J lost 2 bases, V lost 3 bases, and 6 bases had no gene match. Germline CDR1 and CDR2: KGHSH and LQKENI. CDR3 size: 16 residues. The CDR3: CASSPSASGNTDTQYF. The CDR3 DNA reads TGTGCCAGCTCACCTTCGGCTAGCGGGAACACAGATACGCAGTATTTT.

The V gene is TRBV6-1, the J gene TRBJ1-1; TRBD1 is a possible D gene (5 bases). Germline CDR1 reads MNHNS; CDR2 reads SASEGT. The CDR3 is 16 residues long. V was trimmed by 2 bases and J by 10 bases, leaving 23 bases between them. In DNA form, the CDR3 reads TGTGCCAGCAGTGAAATAGGCGGGGGTCCTCGTGGCAGAGCTTTCTTT. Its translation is CASSEIGGGPRGRAFF.

This CDR3 reads CASTYTSAITDTQYF. The CDR3 DNA is TGCGCCAGCACCTATACTAGCGCGATCACAGATACGCAGTATTTT. The chain has TRBV10-2 and TRBJ2-3, with 7 bases aligning to TRBD2. Germline trimming cut 7 bases from V and 2 bases from J; bases unmatched to any gene: 9. This CDR3 comprises 15 residues. Germline lookup yields CDR1 WSHSY and CDR2 SAAADI.